Shown below are 21 T cell receptor beta chains from a single sample sequenced in a study of cytomegalovirus exposure and HLA in healthy donors. Primers included in the PCR were 60 Vbeta and 13 Jbeta primers. The data were produced by immunoSEQ multiplex PCR, yet TCRdb's version contains in-frame clones alone and is incomplete. The data show about 98,000 clones, 69% seen once. Sequencing was performed on PBMCs. These receptors originate from a female donor in good health and CMV-seronegative.

The V and J genes are TRBV7-3 and TRBJ1-4; 8 bases fit TRBD1. Per germline, CDR1 SGHTA and CDR2 FQGTGA. J was trimmed by 8 bases and V by 2 bases; bases with no gene match: 1. The CDR3 length is 13 residues. The CDR3 nucleotides read TGTGCCAGCAGCTTAGGACAGGGCGAAAAACTGTTTTTT. Translation: CASSLGQGEKLFF.

This clone was detected a few times. V and J are TRBV7-8 and TRBJ2-3; D gene unclear. Trimming removed 1 base from V and 2 bases from J, with 7 bases in between. Germline assignment: CDR1 SGHVS and CDR2 FQNEAQ. The CDR3 totals 14 residues. The chain's CDR3 is CASSLGLPTDTQYF. The CDR3 DNA reads as TGTGCCAGCAGCTTAGGACTGCCCACAGATACGCAGTATTTT.

The table lists this clone with a few counts. The chain is built from TRBV28 and TRBJ1-1, with D perhaps TRBD1 (6 bases). The CDR3 length is 14 residues. The germline gives CDR1 MDHEN, CDR2 SYDVKM. Deletions cut 3 bases from V and 8 bases from J, with 16 bases between. In DNA form, the CDR3 reads TGTGCCAGCAGTTTCCCGGACAGACTGGGGGAAGCTTTCTTT. Translation gives CASSFPDRLGEAFF.

This clone was found once. V and J are TRBV19 and TRBJ1-2; the D gene is possibly TRBD1 (6 bases). This CDR3 has 14 amino acids. Trimming took 8 bases from V and 4 from J, leaving 17 bases between them. Germline V gene sequence: CDR1 LNHDA, CDR2 SQIVND (reference sequence). This CDR3 is CASAPGTNFYGYTF. The CDR3, as DNA: TGTGCCAGTGCCCCCGGGACAAATTTCTATGGCTACACCTTC.

The rearrangement uses TRBV2 and TRBJ2-2; the D gene is possibly TRBD1 (6 bases). This CDR3 spans 13 amino acids. Germline assignment: CDR1 SNHLY and CDR2 FYNNEI. V was trimmed by 8 bases and J by 3 bases, leaving 10 bases between them. The CDR3 nucleotides are TGTGCCAGCCTGGGACACTACACCGGGGAGCTGTTTTTT. Translating it yields CASLGHYTGELFF.

This chain uses TRBV30 with TRBJ1-5, with D unclear. The ends were cut back, 2 bases at V and 4 bases at J, with 9 bases in the middle. Germline V gives CDR1 GTSNPN, CDR2 SVGIG (reference sequence). This CDR3 has 13 amino acids. The CDR3 DNA reads TGTGCCTGGAGTATGTACGAGAATCAGCCCCAGCATTTT. It encodes CAWSMYENQPQHF.

The rearrangement joins TRBV4-3 to TRBJ2-3; maybe TRBD1 (5 bases). CDR3 length equals 16 residues. Germline V gene lookup returns CDR1 LGHNA and CDR2 YSLEER. The ends were cut back, 4 bases at V and 2 bases at J, with 16 bases in the middle. CDR3 coding DNA: TGCGCCAGCAGCCCCTCCAGGGCTCCATACACAGATACGCAGTATTTT. Residues: CASSPSRAPYTDTQYF.

This chain links TRBV4-1 with TRBJ1-1; no reliable D call. This CDR3 spans 16 amino acids. The V gene's germline CDR1 is MGHRA and CDR2 YSYEKL. With 0 bases removed from V and 1 base from J, the gap between germline ends came to 12 bases. The CDR3 DNA is TGCGCCAGCAGCCAAGATCCCTCGGGAGGGAACACTGAAGCTTTCTTT. Amino acid sequence: CASSQDPSGGNTEAFF.

V and J are TRBV7-3 and TRBJ2-7; D not certain. CDR3 length: 13 residues. Trimming removed 6 bases at V and 0 bases at J, with 9 bases between. Germline CDR1 and CDR2: SGHTA and FQGTGA. The CDR3 nucleotides read TGTGCCAGCAGTTTAGGCAACTCCTACGAGCAGTACTTC. Its protein is CASSLGNSYEQYF.

This sequence joins TRBV14 and TRBJ1-1; TRBD1 might be the D (5 bases). CDR3 length: 13 residues. Per the germline V gene, CDR1 is SGHDN and CDR2 is FVKESK. The ends were cut back, 5 bases at V and 4 bases at J, with 11 bases in the middle. As DNA, the CDR3 is TGTGCCAGCAGCAACGCCGGGGGCACTGAAGCTTTCTTT. It is translated as CASSNAGGTEAFF.

In its sample, this clone was seen once. The chain has TRBV4-1 and TRBJ2-1; 9 bases match TRBD2. J lost 4 bases, V lost 0 bases, and 4 bases had no gene match. CDR3 length: 16 residues. The V gene's germline CDR1 is MGHRA and CDR2 YSYEKL. The CDR3: CASSQDPSGVYNEQFF. CDR3 coding DNA: TGCGCCAGCAGCCAAGATCCTAGCGGGGTATACAATGAGCAGTTCTTC.

Note on this clone: The same CDR3 can be traced to other DNA sequences in this sample. This chain joins TRBV19 and TRBJ2-6; 9 bases map to TRBD1. The junction had 5 bases not matched to a gene; V was cut back by 5 bases and J by 0 bases. The CDR3 loop spans 17 amino acids. CDR1 and CDR2 from the germline V gene are LNHDA and SQIVND (reference sequence). CDR3 DNA sequence: TGTGCCAGTAGTGGGGGACAGGGAGTCTCTGGGGCCAACGTCCTGACTTTC. Translated, it gives CASSGGQGVSGANVLTF.

This sequence joins TRBV28 and TRBJ1-5; D gene unclear. V was clipped by 8 bases and J by 3 bases, with 20 bases between them. Germline V gives CDR1 MDHEN, CDR2 SYDVKM. This CDR3 is 16 amino acids long. This chain's CDR3 is CASGEVLFQSNQPQHF. CDR3 in DNA: TGTGCCAGCGGGGAGGTCCTATTCCAGTCCAATCAGCCCCAGCATTTT.

The chain couples TRBV7-9 to TRBJ1-1; TRBD1 matches at 8 bases. Trimming removed 3 bases from V and 5 bases from J; junction bases left unmatched: 8. The CDR3 runs to 15 residues. Germline values: CDR1 SEHNR, CDR2 FQNEAQ (reference sequence). Here the CDR3 reads CASSFAGGARTEAFF. The DNA of the CDR3 is TGTGCCAGCAGCTTCGCAGGGGGCGCGCGGACTGAAGCTTTCTTT.

A few counts support this clone. The V call is TRBV19, the J call TRBJ2-1, with D possibly being TRBD2 (6 bases). V was clipped by 3 bases and J by 6 bases, with 12 bases between them. The CDR3 is made up of 14 amino acids. Germline V lookup: CDR1 LNHDA, CDR2 SQIVND (reference sequence). This CDR3 is CASSMGLPFNEQFF. The CDR3 region has the DNA TGTGCCAGTAGTATGGGACTTCCATTCAATGAGCAGTTCTTC.

This clone was picked up a small number of times. CDR3 nucleotides: TGTGCCAGCAGTTACTCGTGGGCAGACTATGGCTACACCTTC. Translated, it gives CASSYSWADYGYTF. This chain uses TRBV6-5 with TRBJ1-2; no definite D call. The germline CDR1 and CDR2 sequences are MNHEY and SVGAGI. Trimming stripped 0 bases from V and 3 bases from J, with 8 bases between. This CDR3 region has 14 residues.

The rearrangement joins TRBV11-2 to TRBJ1-2; 7 nucleotides match TRBD1. Germline V gene lookup returns CDR1 SGHAT and CDR2 FQNNGV. The CDR3 has 13 amino acids. With 4 bases clipped from V and 5 bases from J, the junction kept 4 bases outside the gene matches. The CDR3 sequence: CASSSGQDYGYTF. The CDR3 DNA follows: TGTGCCAGCAGCTCCGGACAGGATTATGGCTACACCTTC.

The chain is built from TRBV9 and TRBJ2-1; tentative D call: TRBD2 (5 bases). CDR1 SGDLS and CDR2 YYNGEE come from the germline V gene. The CDR3 contains 15 residues. The V end was cut by 4 bases, the J end by 2 bases, with 13 bases between. The CDR3 nucleotides read TGTGCCAGCAGCACCACGAGCGGCCCCTACAATGAGCAGTTCTTC. It translates to CASSTTSGPYNEQFF. The variable domain in full, with the rest retrieved from reference TRBV9 and TRBJ2-1, is DSGVTQTPKHLITATGQRVTLRCSPRSGDLSVYWYQQSLDQGLQFLIQYYNGEERAKGNILERFSAQQFPDLHSELNLSSLELGDSALYFCASSTTSGPYNEQFFGPGTRLTVL.

The CDR3 coding sequence is TGCGCCAGCAGCCTTGGAGGGACGGCGGGGGCAGATACGCAGTATTTT. Protein: CASSLGGTAGADTQYF. V and J are TRBV4-1 and TRBJ2-3; 7 nucleotides align to TRBD2. Germline V lookup: CDR1 MGHRA, CDR2 YSYEKL. The CDR3 sequence is 16 residues long. The ends lost 4 bases at V and 4 bases at J; junction bases unmatched: 11.

The chain carries TRBV10-2 and TRBJ2-3; TRBD1 might be the D (5 bases). V was trimmed by 6 bases and J by 7 bases, leaving 14 bases between them. The germline CDR1 and CDR2 sequences are WSHSY and SAAADI. The CDR3 runs to 13 residues. CDR3 amino acids: CASRPTGPYTQYF. The DNA of the CDR3 is TGCGCCAGCAGGCCTACAGGACCATATACGCAGTATTTT.

The chain has TRBV7-2 and TRBJ2-7; 9 bases are shared with TRBD2. Germline CDR1 SGHTA, CDR2 FQGNSA. The CDR3 has 15 amino acids. V was clipped by 5 bases and J by 0 bases; unmatched bases: 5. CDR3 region: CASSKTSGISYEQYF. The CDR3 DNA reads TGTGCCAGCAGCAAGACTAGCGGTATCTCCTACGAGCAGTACTTC.